These 25 T cell receptor beta chains originate from one sample sequenced in a study of T cell repertoires in cytomegalovirus infection. TCRdb independently ran MiXCR on the reads; one entry per CDR3 protein. There are about 740,000 distinct CDR3 sequences in the sample; around 30% occur only once, and roughly 18% lies in the top ten. For these receptors, no antigen is known. The sequencing used cultured PBMCs, collected from culture after CMV antigen stimulation. All receptors derive from a human donor in good health (CMV status not recorded). Some clones in this sample may be carry-over from other donors' samples.

The gene calls are TRBV29-1 and TRBJ2-2, with D maybe TRBD2 (5 bases). Trimming left V 6 bases short and J 5 bases short, with 7 bases between. CDR1 is SQVTM and CDR2 is ANQGSEA in the germline V gene. This CDR3 region has 11 residues. The CDR3: CSVKRTGELFF. CDR3 DNA sequence: TGCAGCGTGAAGCGGACCGGGGAGCTGTTTTTT.

This clonotype turned up a few times. The genes are TRBV27 and TRBJ2-7, with 7 bases fitting TRBD1. V trimming: 6 bases; J trimming: 0 bases; junction bases outside the gene matches: 5. Germline values: CDR1 MNHEY, CDR2 SMNVEV (reference sequence). The CDR3 contains 14 residues. The CDR3 nucleotides are TGTGCCAGCAGGTACAGGGACAGCTCCTACGAGCAGTACTTC. Translated, it gives CASRYRDSSYEQYF.

This clonotype was recorded a few times. The chain uses TRBV4-1 and TRBJ1-6, with D hard to call. Germline V CDR1 and CDR2: MGHRA, YSYEKL. V was cut by 0 bases and J by 8 bases, with 11 bases left in between. The CDR3 consists of 15 residues. The CDR3 nucleotides read TGCGCCAGCAGCCAAGAGTCGTCGGCAGATTCACCCCTCCACTTT. This sequence encodes CASSQESSADSPLHF.

J is TRBJ2-3 and V is TRBV6-6; 13 positions agree with TRBD2. Germline V gives CDR1 MNHNY, CDR2 SVGAGI (reference sequence). The V gene end was trimmed by 5 bases and the J gene end by 3 bases; junction bases not matched to a gene: 14. The CDR3 spans 19 residues. Here the CDR3 reads CASSRTSGGQSNPTDTQYF. The CDR3 DNA follows: TGTGCCAGCAGTCGGACTAGCGGGGGCCAATCCAATCCGACAGATACGCAGTATTTT.

This chain uses TRBV12-3 or TRBV12-4 with TRBJ1-2, with TRBD1 as a possible D gene (5 bases). The CDR3 has 14 amino acids. V shed 5 bases and J shed 1 base, with 11 bases lying between them. CDR3 in DNA: TGTGCCAGCAGTCGGGACCCGGTTAACTATGGCTACACCTTC. Translated, it gives CASSRDPVNYGYTF.

This chain connects TRBV7-8 to TRBJ2-3; the D gene is possibly TRBD2 (6 bases). The length of the CDR3 is 13 residues. V gave up 7 bases and J gave up 6 bases, with 14 bases separating them. Germline lookup yields CDR1 SGHVS and CDR2 FQNEAQ. CDR3: CASTSRGEDTQYF. As DNA, the CDR3 is TGTGCCAGCACCTCCCGCGGGGAGGATACGCAGTATTTT.

The sample holds a few counts of this clonotype. CDR3 in DNA: TGTGCCAGCAGCAGCCGGGACTCAGACCCGATGAACACTGAAGCTTTCTTT. Its protein is CASSSRDSDPMNTEAFF. The chain combines TRBV7-6 with TRBJ1-1; possibly TRBD1 for D (5 bases). The CDR3 consists of 17 residues. CDR1 and CDR2 (germline): SGHVS, FNYEAQ. V lost 5 bases, J lost 0 bases, and 19 bases lay in between.

This clonotype occurred many times. The chain joins TRBV7-8 to TRBJ1-1, with unresolved D. The CDR3 runs to 14 residues. Germline V gene sequence: CDR1 SGHVS, CDR2 FQNEAQ. The V and J ends lost 6 bases and 4 bases respectively, with 15 bases between them. CDR3 protein: CASSSQTWSTEAFF. In DNA, the CDR3 is TGTGCCAGCAGTTCCCAGACTTGGAGCACTGAAGCTTTCTTT.

This clonotype was counted between two and nine times. The chain employs TRBV19 and TRBJ1-1; 8 nucleotides align to TRBD1. V shed 6 bases and J 5 bases; nucleotides not matched to a gene: 14. Germline V lookup: CDR1 LNHDA, CDR2 SQIVND (reference sequence). CDR3 length equals 16 residues. CDR3 coding DNA: TGTGCCAGTAGCAATCACCAGGGGGCGGTGAGGACTGAAGCTTTCTTT. The encoded protein is CASSNHQGAVRTEAFF.

The chain recombines TRBV11-2 with TRBJ2-5, with no clear D. This CDR3 has 15 amino acids. Germline V gene lookup returns CDR1 SGHAT and CDR2 FQNNGV. V was trimmed by 1 base and J by 5 bases, leaving 14 bases between them. The CDR3 spells CASSLVGLAVETQYF. CDR3 DNA sequence: TGTGCCAGCAGCTTAGTCGGCCTTGCGGTGGAGACCCAGTACTTC.

The rearrangement links TRBV6-1 to TRBJ1-5; D may be TRBD1 (5 bases). V shed 6 bases and J shed 5 bases, with 11 bases lying between them. CDR3 length: 13 residues. Germline V CDR1 and CDR2: MNHNS, SASEGT. The CDR3 DNA reads TGTGCCAGCAGCGACAGCCAGCATCAGCCCCAGCATTTT. This codes for CASSDSQHQPQHF.

This clonotype was counted only a few times. The chain links TRBV6-5 to TRBJ2-3; possibly TRBD2 for D (6 bases). Trimming shortened V by 2 bases and J by 2 bases, and 11 bases separated the two germline ends. Germline loops: CDR1 MNHEY, CDR2 SVGAGI. This CDR3 region has 15 residues. CDR3 region: CASSYEGGITDTQYF. The CDR3 DNA is TGTGCCAGCAGTTACGAGGGAGGTATCACAGATACGCAGTATTTT.

The rearrangement uses TRBV6-8 and TRBJ2-7; 10 bases are shared with TRBD2. The V segment lost 3 bases and the J segment 0 bases; nucleotides outside the gene matches: 5. CDR3 size: 16 residues. Germline V gene sequence: CDR1 MNHGY, CDR2 SAAAGT. The CDR3 DNA is TGTGCCAGCAGTTATGCGAGCGGGAGGGCCTCCTACGAGCAGTACTTC. This translates into CASSYASGRASYEQYF.

This clonotype was seen more than once but under ten times. This chain joins TRBV7-2 and TRBJ1-2; tentatively, D is TRBD1 (6 bases). There are 14 residues in the CDR3. The V end lost 4 bases, the J end lost 8 bases, and 17 bases lay between the germline ends. Germline V gives CDR1 SGHTA, CDR2 FQGNSA. The CDR3 DNA follows: TGTGCCAGCAGCTCTATAGCGGGGGCGCAAGGCTACACCTTC. This codes for CASSSIAGAQGYTF. The whole variable domain, remainder taken from reference TRBV7-2 and TRBJ1-2, is GAGVSQSPSNKVTEKGKDVELRCDPISGHTALYWYRQSLGQGLEFLIYFQGNSAPDKSGLPSDRFSAERTGGSVSTLTIQRTQQEDSAVYLCASSSIAGAQGYTFGSGTRLTVV.

In this sample, this clonotype turned up many times. The V call is TRBV7-2, the J call TRBJ1-5; maybe TRBD1 (6 bases). V lost 5 bases to trimming and J lost 7 bases, with 15 bases between them. From germline, CDR1 is SGHTA and CDR2 FQGNSA. This CDR3 is built from 14 residues. In nucleotides, the CDR3 is TGTGCCAGCAGCCACACCTGGGGGCAACAGCCCCAGCATTTT. Encoded protein: CASSHTWGQQPQHF. The full variable domain, rest sourced from reference TRBV7-2 and TRBJ1-5, is GAGVSQSPSNKVTEKGKDVELRCDPISGHTALYWYRQSLGQGLEFLIYFQGNSAPDKSGLPSDRFSAERTGGSVSTLTIQRTQQEDSAVYLCASSHTWGQQPQHFGDGTRLSIL.

To note about this clonotype: The limits of the CDR3 on the DNA are not certain, so only TCRdb's listed CDR3 is given. The chain links TRBV7-9 to TRBJ2-2. Germline assignment: CDR1 SEHNR and CDR2 FQNEAQ (reference sequence). The CDR3 is made up of 17 amino acids, end residues included. This CDR3 reads CASSFLWGNTNTGELFF.

This clonotype showed up many times. This chain joins TRBV7-2 and TRBJ2-7; maybe TRBD1 (5 bases). The length of the CDR3 is 14 residues. Between the trimmed V and J ends, which lost 5 bases and 3 bases, there was a span of 14 bases. The germline CDR1 and CDR2 sequences are SGHTA and FQGNSA. The DNA of the CDR3 is TGTGCCAGCAGCCAGGGTTTTGAAGACTACGAGCAGTACTTC. Encoded protein: CASSQGFEDYEQYF.

This clonotype has just a few counts. The genes are TRBV7-8 and TRBJ1-2; possibly TRBD1 for D (6 bases). The CDR3 sequence is 13 residues long. V lost 2 bases and J lost 8, with 12 bases in between. Germline CDR1 is SGHVS and CDR2 is FQNEAQ. The CDR3 region is CASSLTGMGGYTF. DNA for the CDR3: TGTGCCAGCAGCTTAACAGGGATGGGAGGCTACACCTTC.

This clonotype was seen a few times. For the CDR3, the DNA is TGTGCCTGGGGGGGGGGACCCAATGAGCAGTTCTTC. This sequence encodes CAWGGGPNEQFF. This chain connects TRBV19 to TRBJ2-1; 7 bases are shared with TRBD2. J lost 6 bases, V lost 11 bases, and 7 bases had no gene match. This CDR3 is built from 12 residues. The V gene's germline CDR1 is LNHDA and CDR2 SQIVND (reference sequence).

This clonotype was counted a few times. The chain joins TRBV19 to TRBJ1-4; 8 nucleotides match TRBD1. The length of the CDR3 is 18 residues. V dropped 5 bases and J dropped 4; count of bases not matched to a gene: 15. CDR1 LNHDA and CDR2 SQIVND come from the germline V gene (reference sequence). Written as DNA, the CDR3 is TGTGCCAGTAGTCTCACAGGGGGGGCCTGGCGGGATAATGAAAAACTGTTTTTT. Its translation is CASSLTGGAWRDNEKLFF.

V gene TRBV5-4 combines with J gene TRBJ1-2, with no clear D. The CDR3 loop spans 14 amino acids. CDR1 is SGHNT, CDR2 YYREEE, per germline (reference sequence). Trimming removed 4 bases at V and 8 bases at J, with 18 bases between. The CDR3 spells CASSAMSGSRGYTF. As DNA, the CDR3 is TGTGCCAGCAGCGCGATGAGCGGGAGCCGGGGCTACACCTTC.

This clonotype was found a few times. This chain links TRBV4-1 with TRBJ1-5; D may be TRBD1 (5 bases). V was trimmed by 4 bases and J by 5 bases, leaving 15 bases between them. The CDR3 has 15 residues. Germline CDR1 is MGHRA and CDR2 is YSYEKL. The CDR3 region is CASSPYGAAYQPQHF. CDR3 coding DNA: TGCGCCAGCAGCCCCTACGGGGCAGCTTATCAGCCCCAGCATTTT.

The genes are TRBV11-2 and TRBJ2-1; weak D call: TRBD2 (6 bases). V dropped 6 bases and J dropped 10 bases, with 22 bases sitting between them. This CDR3 spans 15 amino acids. The germline CDR1 and CDR2 sequences are SGHAT and FQNNGV. This CDR3 reads CASRFAGIPGKEQFF. CDR3 DNA sequence: TGTGCCAGCAGATTCGCGGGGATACCCGGGAAGGAGCAGTTCTTC.

This clonotype has more than one count but fewer than ten. The chain carries TRBV11-3 and TRBJ2-3; D is ambiguous. V was clipped by 5 bases and J by 0 bases, with 12 bases between them. There are 15 residues in the CDR3. Germline loops: CDR1 SGHNT, CDR2 YENEEA. The CDR3 DNA sequence: TGTGCCAGCAGCGACGGCCCGGACAGCACAGATACGCAGTATTTT. Its protein product is CASSDGPDSTDTQYF.

This clonotype showed up just a few times. CDR3 sequence: CSVERGDTETQYF. The CDR3 DNA follows: TGCAGCGTTGAACGGGGAGACACAGAGACCCAGTACTTC. J is TRBJ2-5 and V is TRBV29-1, with D perhaps TRBD2 (5 bases). Germline V lookup: CDR1 SQVTM, CDR2 ANQGSEA. The CDR3 covers 13 residues. V gave up 2 bases and J gave up 4 bases, with 11 bases separating them.